This T cell receptor (beta chain) stems from a study of CD4+ T cells in melanoma. Study conclusions and caveats: CD8+ T cell, macrophage and B cell function reportedly correlated with neoantigen-specific CD4+ T cells. In melanoma, neoantigen-specific CD4+ T cells reportedly differed in differentiation state.

For this clone: As yet, its antigen is unknown.

The data were produced by immunoSEQ multiplex PCR, yet TCRdb's version contains in-frame clones alone and is incomplete. The data contain about 110,000 clones, roughly 90% of them singletons. The CDR3 sequence is 13 residues long. Germline V gene sequence: CDR1 SNHLY, CDR2 FYNNEI. Trimming removed 8 bases from V and 7 bases from J, with 15 bases in between. The rearrangement uses TRBV2 and TRBJ2-1, with D unresolved. Specimen: peripheral blood. The clonotype was recovered from a human donor with melanoma. For the CDR3, the DNA is TGTGCCAGCCGGTCCCCCGACGGAAATGAGCAGTTCTTC. Translated, it gives CASRSPDGNEQFF.